This TCR beta chain emerged from a study of blood T cell repertoires in COVID-19. After removal of 8 bases from V and 2 bases from J, the junction contained 6 bases not matched to a gene. The length of the CDR3 is 15 residues. Germline CDR1 reads SGHTA; CDR2 reads FQGNSA. This clone was seen just once. Methods used by the authors: Nucleated cell counts were estimated from reference gene primer amplification. The repertoire was sequenced with immunoSEQ multiplex PCR; TCRdb's copy has only in-frame clones and lacks some. V and J calls and clone size come straight from that table; D and trimming were deduced from the DNA. The sample lists about 260,000 clones, approximately 86% occurring once.

The V gene is TRBV7-2, the J gene TRBJ2-1; 10 bases agree with TRBD2. What was sequenced was peripheral blood. The TCR sequence derives from a man under 40 with active or convalescent COVID-19. CDR3 coding DNA: TGTGCCAGCTCCCCTAGCGGGGGCGCCTACAATGAGCAGTTCTTC. Translation gives CASSPSGGAYNEQFF.